This entry features one T cell receptor beta chain sequence. Antigen: not known. This entry belongs to a study of identifying expanded T cells in peripheral blood. Collection occurred without any documented infections or immune events in donors. Assay used: immunoSEQ multiplex PCR; TCRdb lists only in-frame clones, some missing. The table lists around 75,000 clones, approximately 87% of them singletons, with 3% to 4% in the top ten. Overall study results and limits: Variance in clone template counts between roughly two-week samples significantly increased with total template count across all healthy donors.

Trimming left V 1 base short and J 8 bases short, with 6 bases between. Germline V lookup: CDR1 GTSNPN, CDR2 SVGIG (reference sequence). The CDR3 loop spans 12 amino acids. The receptor's source is a person aged 18 to 75 in good health. Sequences were obtained from blood. The chain employs TRBV30 and TRBJ1-6; D is ambiguous. CDR3 sequence: CAWSERDSPLHF. In nucleotides, the CDR3 is TGTGCCTGGAGTGAGAGGGATTCACCCCTCCACTTT.